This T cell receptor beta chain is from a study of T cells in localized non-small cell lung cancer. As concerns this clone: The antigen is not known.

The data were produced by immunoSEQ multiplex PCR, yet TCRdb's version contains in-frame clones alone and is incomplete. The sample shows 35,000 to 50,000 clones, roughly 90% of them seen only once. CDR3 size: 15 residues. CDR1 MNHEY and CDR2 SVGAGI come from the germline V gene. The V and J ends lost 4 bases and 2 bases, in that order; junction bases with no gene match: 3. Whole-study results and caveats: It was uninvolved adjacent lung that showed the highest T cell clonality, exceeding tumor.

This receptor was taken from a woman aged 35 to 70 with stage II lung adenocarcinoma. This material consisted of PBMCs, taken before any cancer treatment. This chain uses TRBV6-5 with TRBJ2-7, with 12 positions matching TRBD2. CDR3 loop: CASSSRTSGTYEQYF. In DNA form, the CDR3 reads TGTGCCAGCAGTTCCCGGACTAGCGGGACCTACGAGCAGTACTTC.